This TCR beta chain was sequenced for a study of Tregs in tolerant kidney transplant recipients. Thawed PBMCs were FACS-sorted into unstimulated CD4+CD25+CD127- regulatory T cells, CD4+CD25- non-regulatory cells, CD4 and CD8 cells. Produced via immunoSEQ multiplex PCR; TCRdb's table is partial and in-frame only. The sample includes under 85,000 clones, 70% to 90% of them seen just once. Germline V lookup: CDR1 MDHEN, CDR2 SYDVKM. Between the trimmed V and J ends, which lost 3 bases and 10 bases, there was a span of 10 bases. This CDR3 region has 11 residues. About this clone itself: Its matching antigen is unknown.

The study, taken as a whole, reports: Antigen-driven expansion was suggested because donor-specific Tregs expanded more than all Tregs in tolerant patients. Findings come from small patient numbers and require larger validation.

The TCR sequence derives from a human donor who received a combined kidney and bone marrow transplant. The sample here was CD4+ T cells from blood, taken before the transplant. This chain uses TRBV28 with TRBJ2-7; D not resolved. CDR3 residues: CASSLNSYQYF. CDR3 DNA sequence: TGTGCCAGCAGTTTGAACAGTTACCAGTACTTC.